This T cell receptor beta chain was obtained from a study of cytomegalovirus exposure and HLA in healthy donors (dated by TCRdb to 2017 to 2019). About the study as a whole: An earlier analysis of roughly 610 of the donors reported around 280 Gb of sequence data and approximately 120 million unique TCR beta sequences obtained from around 170 million T cells. Among the 398 genotyped donors, under 90% belonged to the genetic ancestry cluster associated with self-reported Caucasian donors. The study aimed to test whether signatures of past pathogen exposure could be identified by cataloging public T cell receptors. To study patterns of TCR occurrence, a later analysis re-analyzed previously published TCR beta repertoires from around 660 donors and added high-resolution HLA genotyping. Donor age, sex, ethnicity and CMV serostatus were compiled together with the repertoire data. Rather than using new phenotypic data, the later analysis identified candidate immune exposures from TCR beta sequences and from how often those sequences occurred across donors. Every discovery cohort repertoire had been produced on one sequencing platform. An earlier analysis of several hundred of the donors applied high-throughput TCR beta sequencing to assess whether each TCR beta V gene segment acted as functional or pseudogenic. Across some 400 genotyped donors of the cohort, an average of approximately 240,000 unique TCR beta nucleotide sequences per donor were sequenced, and 15% to 20% of those sequences were non-productive. The number of typed donors differed by locus: about 629-640 for A, B, C, DRB1 and DQB1; about 520 for DQA1; over 600 for DPA1; and around 490 for DPB1. An early release covering just under 650 HLA-typed donors comprised about 310 gigabases of sequencing data and tens of millions of unique TCR sequences. In a later genetic analysis, genome-wide SNP genotypes for about three fifths of the roughly 670 donors were used, and that subset was treated as a discovery cohort. Besides the first cohort of some 670 subjects, a separate validation cohort made up of roughly 120 different subjects was used. Class I and class II HLA loci were covered by the typing at four-digit resolution. Using immunosequencing, the study profiled T cell repertoires from roughly 650 subjects and related those repertoires to cytomegalovirus serostatus. The study combined high-throughput TCR immunosequencing, statistical association of individual TCRs with disease status, and machine learning to predict cytomegalovirus infection status. Several DR-DQ haplotypes were treated as single units for association and clustering because of strong linkage in the cohort. The paper as a whole reports these results and caveats: An association between a missense DCLRE1C variant and V-gene and J-gene trimming of TCR beta chains was found in a later genetic analysis and replicated in an independent cohort. Specific HLA alleles were associated with 16,951 TCR beta sequences at a false discovery rate of 0.05 in a later analysis. Approximately 16 rarely observed V segments, including chromosome 9 orphons, were excluded from the earlier analysis of approximately 500 of the donors because counts were too low. Sequencing depth was assumed to be roughly uniform across donors in the presence/absence analyses, though that assumption may not hold. According to a later genetic analysis, donors in an Asian-associated ancestry cluster had fewer N-insertions in productive TCRs than the approximately 630-donor mean. Because HLA typing was missing for some donors at each locus, association tests included only the typed subset. According to a later analysis, parvovirus B19, influenza, CMV and Epstein-Barr virus appeared linked to several top co-occurrence clusters. While some public TCRs were present in many individuals, most TCR sequences turned up only very rarely across donors. Cytomegalovirus status was reported to be diagnosed by the classifier with high specificity and sensitivity in both the original and validation cohorts. In an earlier analysis of around 500 of the donors, most TCR beta V segments appeared in productive rearrangements about 87% or about 30% of the time, broadly matching IMGT annotations. In vitro tests confirmed that a few of the cytomegalovirus-associated TCR beta chains recognize cytomegalovirus antigens. A further reported finding was that TCR beta sequences accurately predicted the HLA-A and HLA-B alleles for most subjects in the first cohort. Assigning TCR associations to individual alleles was difficult when HLA alleles, especially DR and DQ, strongly co-occurred. This cohort had only TCR beta chains sequenced, and the lack of alpha or paired-chain data limited which features could be detected. In the study, approximately 160 TCR beta chains were listed as associated with cytomegalovirus. Correlated functional status among segregating V segments might reflect linkage disequilibrium, but an unknown experimental factor could not be ruled out. A later analysis found that HLA-associated TCR beta chains were more clonally expanded and had lower generation probabilities than equally common non-associated chains. The authors suggested that the approach could potentially be generalized to other disease states and immunological phenotypes. Some IMGT-functional V segments, including TRBV6-2 and TRBV6-3, could not be distinguished by the 87-base-pair reads and were therefore excluded. A later analysis found that most CMV-associated TCR beta chains appeared HLA-restricted, with HLA associations seemingly driven largely by CMV exposure. In a later analysis, the rate of TCR association differed among HLA loci, with DRB1 alleles having the most associated TCRs and HLA-C alleles having the fewest. The sequencing pipeline was judged likely to have produced a cluster of highly shared sequence variants as a technical artifact. CMV serostatus was the only immune exposure information available for the cohort.

Concerning this clone: The antigen it binds to is not known. Base qualities are missing; no much larger clone stands one base away.

V is trimmed back by 8 bases and J by 2 bases, and the junction contains 6 bases that no gene match accounts for. The CDR3 contains 14 residues, cysteine and phenylalanine counted. Only the CDR3 DNA is retained, 42 bases long and in frame from the first base. From the germline V gene, CDR1 is SGHRS and CDR2 is YFSETQ. Library construction relied on the immunoSEQ multiplex PCR assay. For the multiplex PCR, a mixture combining 60 forward primers for TCR Vbeta segments and 13 reverse primers for TCR Jbeta segments was used. The CDR3 region of rearranged TCR beta genes was amplified from genomic DNA with a multiplex PCR assay. Amplified TCR beta libraries were sequenced as 87-base-pair reads on the Illumina HiSeq System. The study's own analysis went as follows. Across the roughly 640 repertoires, a later analysis counted 80 million or so unique TCR beta chains, about 10 million of which were shared by at least two donors. Raw reads were error-corrected and collapsed into unique sequences with a nearest-neighbor algorithm that merged closely related sequences to remove PCR and sequencing errors. To assign V, D and J gene segments, CDR3 sequences were aligned to IMGT reference sequences. For a sequence to be retained, a match of at least six nucleotides was required to both a V gene segment and a J gene segment. Rearrangements were classified as productive when the CDR3 lacked stop codons and remained in frame with V and J, and all other rearrangements were classified as non-productive. CDR3 was defined according to IMGT convention as the region running from the second conserved V-encoded cysteine to the conserved J-encoded phenylalanine. Sequences without an unambiguous match to a single V gene segment were excluded from the earlier analysis of about 600 of the donors. An earlier analysis of 500 to 700 of the donors classified V segments as functional when productive rearrangements were above 56.7% and as segregating when the standard deviation between donors was above 5%. A statistical classification framework was built for diagnosing cytomegalovirus status from the catalog of TCR beta chain sequences. A later analysis assigned V and J genes by comparing TCR nucleotide sequences with IMGT/GENE-DB human TR gene sequences. The TCRdist pipeline was used in a later analysis to assign CDR3 sequences and most-parsimonious VDJ recombination scenarios. A later analysis defined each TCR beta chain by its CDR3 amino acid sequence plus V-gene family, and excluded reads lacking a unique V-gene family. As a way to deal with suspected cross-contamination and a sequencing artifact, a later analysis dropped 450 to 600 nucleotide sequences that were highly shared and had low generation probability. A later analysis calculated a clonal expansion index for each public chain from normalized within-repertoire ranks of inferred template counts. In a later analysis, generation probabilities were computed with a VDJ recombination model fitted to out-of-frame rearrangements, and the resulting probabilities were checked against IGoR. In a later analysis, hypergeometric tests were used to score TCR-TCR, TCR-HLA and TCR-CMV co-occurrence, with a repertoire-size bias correction applied to TCR pairs. To estimate false discovery rates, a later analysis permuted the HLA or CMV assignments 20 times. A later analysis grouped co-occurring TCRs with DBSCAN, adding TCRdist sequence similarity when clustering within HLA-allele-positive subsets. For co-occurrence clustering, repertoires with fewer than 30,000 or more than 120,000 public chains were excluded, along with several repertoires with anomalous nucleotide sharing. Not all clones reach the TCRdb copy of this immuneACCESS table, which keeps in-frame sequences only. Checked studies attribute under half of the gap to unresolved V genes and leave the rest unexplained. V and J calls and clone size come straight from that table; D and trimming were deduced from the DNA. Within this sample are 150,000 to 200,000 clones, with around 90% of them counted one time only. The top ten clonotypes cover 1.5% to 2% of the sample.

In total, fewer than 750 healthy bone marrow donors made up the cohort. All cohort members were sampled while nominally healthy, although unrecorded immune exposures were likely present. The donor was CMV seronegative and belonged to the group of 380 or so seronegative cohort members. A peripheral blood sample was provided by each donor, and peripheral blood mononuclear cells were used for TCR beta sequencing. Genomic DNA extraction from the blood cell samples was performed with the Qiagen DNeasy Blood Extraction Kit. The V gene is TRBV5-1 and the J gene is TRBJ1-3; 8 middle bases align to TRBD1. The sample consisted of PBMCs. This receptor was taken from a woman under 30 in good health and CMV-seronegative. For the CDR3, the sequence is CASQKTGAGNTIYF. Here is the DNA: TGCGCCAGTCAAAAGACAGGGGCTGGAAACACCATATATTTT.